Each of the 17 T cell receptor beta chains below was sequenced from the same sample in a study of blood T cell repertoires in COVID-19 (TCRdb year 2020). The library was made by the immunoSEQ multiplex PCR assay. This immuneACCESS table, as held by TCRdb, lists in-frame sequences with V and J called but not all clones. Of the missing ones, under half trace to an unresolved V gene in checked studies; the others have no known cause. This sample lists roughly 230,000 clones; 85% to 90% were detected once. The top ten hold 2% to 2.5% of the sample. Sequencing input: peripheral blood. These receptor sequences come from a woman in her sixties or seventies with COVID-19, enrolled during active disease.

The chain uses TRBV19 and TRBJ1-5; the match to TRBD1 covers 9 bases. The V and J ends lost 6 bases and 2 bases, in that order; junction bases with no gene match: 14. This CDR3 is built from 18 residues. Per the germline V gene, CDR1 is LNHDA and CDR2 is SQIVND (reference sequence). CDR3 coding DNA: TGTGCCAGTAGCCATGCCGGGACAGGGAGGATTGGCAATCAGCCCCAGCATTTT. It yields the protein CASSHAGTGRIGNQPQHF. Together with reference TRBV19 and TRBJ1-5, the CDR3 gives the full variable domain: DGGITQSPKYLFRKEGQNVTLSCEQNLNHDAMYWYRQDPGQGLRLIYYSQIVNDFQKGDIAEGYSVSREKKESFPLTVTSAQKNPTAFYLCASSHAGTGRIGNQPQHFGDGTRLSIL.

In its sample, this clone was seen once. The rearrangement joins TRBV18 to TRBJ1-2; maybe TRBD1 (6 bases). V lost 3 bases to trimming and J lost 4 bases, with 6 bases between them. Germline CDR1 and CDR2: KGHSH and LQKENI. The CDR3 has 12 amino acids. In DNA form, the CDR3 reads TGTGCCAGCTCACCGGACAGCTATGGCTACACCTTC. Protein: CASSPDSYGYTF.

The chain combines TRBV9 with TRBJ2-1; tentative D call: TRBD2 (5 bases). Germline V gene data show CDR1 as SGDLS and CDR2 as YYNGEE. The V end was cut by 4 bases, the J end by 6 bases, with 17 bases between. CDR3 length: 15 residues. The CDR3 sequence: CASSPLGMESNEQFF. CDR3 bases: TGTGCCAGCAGCCCACTAGGAATGGAGTCCAATGAGCAGTTCTTC.

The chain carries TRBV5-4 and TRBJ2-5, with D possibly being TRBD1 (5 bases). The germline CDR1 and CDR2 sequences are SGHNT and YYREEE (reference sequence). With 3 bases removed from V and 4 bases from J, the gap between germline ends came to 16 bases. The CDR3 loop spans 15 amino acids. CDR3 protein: CASSSGRGDGETQYF. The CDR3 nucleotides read TGTGCCAGCAGCTCTGGTAGGGGTGATGGAGAGACCCAGTACTTC.

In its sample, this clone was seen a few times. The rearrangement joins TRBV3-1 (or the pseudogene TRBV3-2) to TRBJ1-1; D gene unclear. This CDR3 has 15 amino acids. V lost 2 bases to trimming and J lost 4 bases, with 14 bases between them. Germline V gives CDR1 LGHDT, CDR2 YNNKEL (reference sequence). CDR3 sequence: CASSQSGTLFTEAFF. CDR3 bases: TGTGCCAGCAGCCAAAGTGGCACCCTCTTCACTGAAGCTTTCTTT.

For the CDR3, the DNA is TGTGCCAGCACGGCAGGGATCCGTGGCTACACCTTC. Amino acids: CASTAGIRGYTF. The chain employs TRBV12-3 or TRBV12-4 and TRBJ1-2; possibly TRBD1 for D (5 bases). V was pared by 7 bases and J by 7 bases, with 13 bases between. The length of the CDR3 is 12 residues.

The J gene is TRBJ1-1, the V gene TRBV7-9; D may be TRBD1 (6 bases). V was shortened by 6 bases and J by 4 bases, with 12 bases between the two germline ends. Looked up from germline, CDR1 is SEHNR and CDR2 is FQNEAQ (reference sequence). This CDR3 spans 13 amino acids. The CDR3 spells CASSPLGATEAFF. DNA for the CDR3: TGTGCCAGCAGTCCCTTGGGGGCCACTGAAGCTTTCTTT.

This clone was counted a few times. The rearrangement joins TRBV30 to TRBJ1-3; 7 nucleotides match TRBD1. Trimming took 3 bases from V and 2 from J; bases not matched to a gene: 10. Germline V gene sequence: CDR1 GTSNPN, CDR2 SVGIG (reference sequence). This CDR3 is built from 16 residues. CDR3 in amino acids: CAWSPVTGVPGNTIYF. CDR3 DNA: TGTGCCTGGAGCCCGGTCACAGGGGTCCCTGGAAACACCATATATTTT.

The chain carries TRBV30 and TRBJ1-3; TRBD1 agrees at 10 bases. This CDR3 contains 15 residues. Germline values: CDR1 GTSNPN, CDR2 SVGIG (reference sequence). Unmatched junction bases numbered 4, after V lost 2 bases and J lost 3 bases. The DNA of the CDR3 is TGTGCCTGGAGTCGGGACAGGGGAATTGGAAACACCATATATTTT. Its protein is CAWSRDRGIGNTIYF.

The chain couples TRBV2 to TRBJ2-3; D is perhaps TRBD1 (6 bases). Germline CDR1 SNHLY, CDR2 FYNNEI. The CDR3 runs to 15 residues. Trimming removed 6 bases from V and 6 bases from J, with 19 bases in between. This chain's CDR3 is CASSFQTGRGDTQYF. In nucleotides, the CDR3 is TGTGCCAGCAGCTTCCAGACAGGCCGTGGGGATACGCAGTATTTT.

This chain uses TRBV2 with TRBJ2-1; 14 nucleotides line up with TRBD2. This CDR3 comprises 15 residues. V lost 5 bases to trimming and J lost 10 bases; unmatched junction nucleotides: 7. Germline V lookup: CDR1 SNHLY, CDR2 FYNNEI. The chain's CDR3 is CASSPRTSGGPEQFF. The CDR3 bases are TGTGCCAGCAGTCCACGGACTAGCGGGGGGCCCGAGCAGTTCTTC.

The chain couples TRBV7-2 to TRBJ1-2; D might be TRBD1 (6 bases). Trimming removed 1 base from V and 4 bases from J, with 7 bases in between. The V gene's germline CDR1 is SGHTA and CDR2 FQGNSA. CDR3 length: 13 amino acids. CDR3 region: CASSLVDSYGYTF. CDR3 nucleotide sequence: TGTGCCAGCAGCTTAGTGGACAGCTATGGCTACACCTTC.

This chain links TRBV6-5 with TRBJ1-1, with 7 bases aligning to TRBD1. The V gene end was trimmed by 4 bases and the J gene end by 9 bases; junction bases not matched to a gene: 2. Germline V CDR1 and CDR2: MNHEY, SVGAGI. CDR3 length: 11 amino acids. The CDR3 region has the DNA TGTGCCAGCAGTTTGACAGGGAAAGCTTTCTTT. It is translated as CASSLTGKAFF.

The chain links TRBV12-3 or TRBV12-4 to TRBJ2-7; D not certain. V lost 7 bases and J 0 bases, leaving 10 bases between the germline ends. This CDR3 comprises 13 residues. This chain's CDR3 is CASNKQHSYEQYF. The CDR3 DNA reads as TGTGCCAGCAACAAACAGCACTCCTACGAGCAGTACTTC.

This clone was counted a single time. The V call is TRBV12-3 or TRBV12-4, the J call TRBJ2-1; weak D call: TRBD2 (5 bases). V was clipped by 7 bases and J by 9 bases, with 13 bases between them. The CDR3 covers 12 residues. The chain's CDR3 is CASTIVAGEQFF. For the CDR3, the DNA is TGTGCCAGCACCATAGTTGCGGGTGAGCAGTTCTTC.

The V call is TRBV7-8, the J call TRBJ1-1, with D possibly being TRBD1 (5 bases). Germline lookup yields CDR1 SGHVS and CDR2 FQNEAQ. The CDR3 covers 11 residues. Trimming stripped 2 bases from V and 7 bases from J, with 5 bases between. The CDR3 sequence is CASSLRGEAFF. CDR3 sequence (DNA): TGTGCCAGCAGCTTAAGGGGTGAAGCTTTCTTT.

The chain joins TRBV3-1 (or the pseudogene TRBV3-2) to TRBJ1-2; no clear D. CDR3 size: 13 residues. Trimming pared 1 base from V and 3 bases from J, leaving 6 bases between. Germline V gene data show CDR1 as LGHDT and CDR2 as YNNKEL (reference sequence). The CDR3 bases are TGTGCCAGCAGCCAAGGGCGGTACTATGGCTACACCTTC. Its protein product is CASSQGRYYGYTF.